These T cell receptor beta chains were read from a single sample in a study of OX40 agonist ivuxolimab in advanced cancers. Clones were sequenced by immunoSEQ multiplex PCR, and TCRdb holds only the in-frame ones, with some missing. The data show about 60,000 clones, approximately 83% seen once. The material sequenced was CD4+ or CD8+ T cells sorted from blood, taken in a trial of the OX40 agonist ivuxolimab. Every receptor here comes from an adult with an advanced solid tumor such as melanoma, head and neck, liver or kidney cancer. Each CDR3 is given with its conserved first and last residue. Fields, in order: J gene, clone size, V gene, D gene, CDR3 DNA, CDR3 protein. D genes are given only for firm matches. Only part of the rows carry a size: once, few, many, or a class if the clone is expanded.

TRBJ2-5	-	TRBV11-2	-	TGTGCCAGCAGCTTAGAGGTTCAGCAGTACTTC	CASSLEVQQYF
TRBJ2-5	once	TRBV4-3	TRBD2	TGCGCCAGCAGCCAAGGGGGGGGGTACCAAGAGACCCAGTACTTC	CASSQGGGYQETQYF
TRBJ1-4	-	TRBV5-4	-	TGTGCCAGCAGCTTCGTCGGGGGAAGTGAAAAACTGTTTTTT	CASSFVGGSEKLFF
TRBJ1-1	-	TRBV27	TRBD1	TGTGCCAGCAGTTCCCCTCGGACAGGGAACACTGAAGCTTTCTTT	CASSSPRTGNTEAFF
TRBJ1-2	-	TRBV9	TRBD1	TGTGCCAGCAGCGTTTCGCCAGGGGGCCACTATGGCTACACCTTC	CASSVSPGGHYGYTF
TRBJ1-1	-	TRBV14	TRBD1	TGTGCCAGCAGCAAGGACAGGGGCCTGAACACTGAAGCTTTCTTT	CASSKDRGLNTEAFF
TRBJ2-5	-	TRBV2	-	TGTGCCAGCAGTGGGACCGGACAGTGGGAGACCCAGTACTTC	CASSGTGQWETQYF
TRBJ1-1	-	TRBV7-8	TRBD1	TGTGCCAGCATCACCAGGGGGGTGAACACTGAAGCTTTCTTT	CASITRGVNTEAFF
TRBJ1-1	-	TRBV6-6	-	TGTGCCAGCAGTTACTCTGGACTTTACACTGAAGCTTTCTTT	CASSYSGLYTEAFF
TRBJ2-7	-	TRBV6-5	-	TGTGCCAGCAGTCCCTCCTTATGGGAAGTCTACGAGCAGTACTTC	CASSPSLWEVYEQYF
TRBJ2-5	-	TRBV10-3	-	TGTGCCATCTCGAAACGGCGGGAAGAGACCCAGTACTTC	CAISKRREETQYF
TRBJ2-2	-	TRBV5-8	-	TGTGCCAGCAGCGGCGACATGTTCTTCGCGAACACCGGGGAGCTGTTTTTT	CASSGDMFFANTGELFF
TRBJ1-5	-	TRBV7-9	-	TGTGCCAGCAGCCCGGGAGTGGCGGGGAGGGATAGCAATCAGCCCCAGCATTTT	CASSPGVAGRDSNQPQHF
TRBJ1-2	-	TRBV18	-	TGTGCCAGCTCACCCCCGATAGTTTCTAACTATGGCTACACCTTC	CASSPPIVSNYGYTF
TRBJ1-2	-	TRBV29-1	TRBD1	TGCAGCGTTGATAGGACAGGGGAAATCTATGGCTACACCTTC	CSVDRTGEIYGYTF